This record covers a single T cell receptor (beta chain). Authors' processing steps: Counts of nucleated cells, estimated from reference gene primer amplification, were obtained. Sequenced by immunoSEQ multiplex PCR; TCRdb stores in-frame clones only, minus some. V and J calls and clone size are as listed in that table; D and trimming were resolved from the DNA. The sample has about 280,000 clones, roughly nine tenths seen once. This specimen belongs to a study of blood T cell repertoires in COVID-19. Study context: COVID-19 samples, acute and convalescent, were from the United States, Italy and Spain. PBMCs, B-cell-depleted T cells, or T cells were the source of the cDNA or gDNA that made up the material.

This CDR3 comprises 14 residues. Trimming left V 0 bases short and J 8 bases short, with 14 bases between. CDR1 LGHNA and CDR2 YNFKEQ come from the germline V gene. The sample was peripheral blood. The V and J genes are TRBV4-2 and TRBJ2-7; D unclear. The TCR sequence derives from a middle-aged man with acute or convalescent COVID-19. The CDR3 loop is CASSQDPDTQKQYF. CDR3 nucleotide sequence: TGTGCCAGCAGCCAAGACCCGGATACACAGAAGCAGTACTTC.